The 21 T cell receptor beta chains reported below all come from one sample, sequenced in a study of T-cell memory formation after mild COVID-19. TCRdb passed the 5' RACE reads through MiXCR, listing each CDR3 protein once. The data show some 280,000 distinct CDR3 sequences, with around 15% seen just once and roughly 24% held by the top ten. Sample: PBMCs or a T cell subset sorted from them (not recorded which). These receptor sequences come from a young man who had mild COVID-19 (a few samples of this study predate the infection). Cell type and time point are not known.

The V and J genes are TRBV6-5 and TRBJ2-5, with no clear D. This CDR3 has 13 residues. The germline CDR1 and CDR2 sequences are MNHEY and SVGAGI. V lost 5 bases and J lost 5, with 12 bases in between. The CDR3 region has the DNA TGTGCCAGCAGTCGGCATCTCGACGAGACCCAGTACTTC. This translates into CASSRHLDETQYF.

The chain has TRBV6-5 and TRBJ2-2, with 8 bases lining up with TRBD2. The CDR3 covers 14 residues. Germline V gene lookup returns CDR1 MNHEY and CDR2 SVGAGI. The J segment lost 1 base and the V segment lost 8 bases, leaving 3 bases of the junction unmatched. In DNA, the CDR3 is TGTGCCAGCTCCCGGGAGGGGAACACCGGGGAGCTGTTTTTT. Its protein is CASSREGNTGELFF.

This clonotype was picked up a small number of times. In nucleotides, the CDR3 is TGTGCCAGCAGCTTGGGGCTAGACACTTCTATTCAGTACTTC. As protein: CASSLGLDTSIQYF. The genes are TRBV5-4 and TRBJ2-4; D not resolved. V dropped 0 bases and J dropped 10 bases, with 14 bases sitting between them. The CDR3 contains 14 residues. Germline V gene data show CDR1 as SGHNT and CDR2 as YYREEE (reference sequence).

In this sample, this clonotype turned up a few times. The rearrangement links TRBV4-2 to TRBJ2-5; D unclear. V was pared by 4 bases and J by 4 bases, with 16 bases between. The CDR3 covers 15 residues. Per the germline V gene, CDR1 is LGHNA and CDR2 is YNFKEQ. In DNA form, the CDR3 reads TGTGCCAGCAGCCCCTCGATGGGGTCTACAGAGACCCAGTACTTC. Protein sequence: CASSPSMGSTETQYF.

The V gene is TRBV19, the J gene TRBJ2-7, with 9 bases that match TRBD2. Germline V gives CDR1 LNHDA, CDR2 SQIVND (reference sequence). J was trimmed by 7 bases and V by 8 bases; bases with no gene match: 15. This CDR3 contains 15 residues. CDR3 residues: CASARSASGAGEQYF. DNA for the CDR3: TGTGCCAGTGCCCGGTCGGCTAGCGGGGCAGGGGAGCAGTACTTC.

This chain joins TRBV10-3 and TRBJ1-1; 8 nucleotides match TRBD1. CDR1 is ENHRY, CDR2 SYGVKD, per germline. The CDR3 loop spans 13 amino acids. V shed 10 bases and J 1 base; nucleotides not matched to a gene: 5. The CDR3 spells CASAGTGNTEAFF. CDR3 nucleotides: TGTGCCAGTGCCGGGACAGGGAACACTGAAGCTTTCTTT.

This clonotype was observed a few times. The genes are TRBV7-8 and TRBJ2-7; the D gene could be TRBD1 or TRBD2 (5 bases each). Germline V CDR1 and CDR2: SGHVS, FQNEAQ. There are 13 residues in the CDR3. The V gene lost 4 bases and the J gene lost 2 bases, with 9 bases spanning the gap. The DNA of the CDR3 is TGTGCCAGCAGCTCGAGGGGAACCTACGAGCAGTACTTC. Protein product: CASSSRGTYEQYF.

The CDR3: CASSQGALYGGPQHF. The DNA for the CDR3 is TGTGCCAGCAGCCAAGGGGCCCTGTACGGGGGGCCCCAGCATTTT. The chain joins TRBV7-2 to TRBJ1-5; D may be TRBD1 (5 bases). The CDR3 totals 15 residues. Looked up from germline, CDR1 is SGHTA and CDR2 is FQGNSA. Deletions cut 5 bases from V and 9 bases from J, with 20 bases between.

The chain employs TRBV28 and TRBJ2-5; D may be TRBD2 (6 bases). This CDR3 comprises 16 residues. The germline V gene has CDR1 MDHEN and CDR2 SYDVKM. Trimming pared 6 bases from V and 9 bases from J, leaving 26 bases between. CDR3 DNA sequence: TGTGCCAGCAGCCCCAAGACTGGGAGGTCCCAAGGAGCCCAGTACTTC. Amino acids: CASSPKTGRSQGAQYF.

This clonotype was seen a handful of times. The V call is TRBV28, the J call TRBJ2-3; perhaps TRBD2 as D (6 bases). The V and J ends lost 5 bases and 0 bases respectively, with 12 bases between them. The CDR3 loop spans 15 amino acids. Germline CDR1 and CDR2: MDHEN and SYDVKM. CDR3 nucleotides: TGTGCCAGCAGTGAACTAGCCCGAAGCACAGATACGCAGTATTTT. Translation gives CASSELARSTDTQYF.

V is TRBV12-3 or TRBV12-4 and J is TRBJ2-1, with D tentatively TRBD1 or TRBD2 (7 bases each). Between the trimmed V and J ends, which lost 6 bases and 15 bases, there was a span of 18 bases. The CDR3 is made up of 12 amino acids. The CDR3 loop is CASSQGGASAFF. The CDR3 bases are TGTGCCAGCAGCCAGGGGGGGGCTAGCGCGTTCTTC.

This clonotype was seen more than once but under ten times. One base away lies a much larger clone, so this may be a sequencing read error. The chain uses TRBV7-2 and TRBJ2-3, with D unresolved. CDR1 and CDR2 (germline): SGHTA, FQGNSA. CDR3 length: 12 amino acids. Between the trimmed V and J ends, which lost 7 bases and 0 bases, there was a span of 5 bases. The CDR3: CASTFSTDTQYF. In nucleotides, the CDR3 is TGTGCCAGCACCTTTAGCACAGATACGCAGTATTTT.

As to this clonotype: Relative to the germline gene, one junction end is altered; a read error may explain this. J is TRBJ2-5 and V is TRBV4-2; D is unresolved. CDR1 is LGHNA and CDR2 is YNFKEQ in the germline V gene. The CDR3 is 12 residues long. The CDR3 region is CASGQGKETQYF. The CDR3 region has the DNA TGTGCCAGCGGCCAAGGCAAAGAGACCCAGTACTTC.

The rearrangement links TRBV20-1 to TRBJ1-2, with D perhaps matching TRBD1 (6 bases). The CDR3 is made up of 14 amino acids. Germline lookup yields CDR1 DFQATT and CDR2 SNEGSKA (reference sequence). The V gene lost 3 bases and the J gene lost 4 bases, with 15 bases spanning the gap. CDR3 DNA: TGCAGTGCTAGTTTCCCAACAGGGTTCTATGGCTACACCTTC. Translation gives CSASFPTGFYGYTF.

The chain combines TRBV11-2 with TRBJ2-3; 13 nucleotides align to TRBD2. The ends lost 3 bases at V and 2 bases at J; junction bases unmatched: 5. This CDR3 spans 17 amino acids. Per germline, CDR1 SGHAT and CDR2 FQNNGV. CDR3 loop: CASSFGLAGALTDTQYF. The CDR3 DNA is TGTGCCAGCAGCTTTGGACTAGCGGGGGCTCTCACAGATACGCAGTATTTT.

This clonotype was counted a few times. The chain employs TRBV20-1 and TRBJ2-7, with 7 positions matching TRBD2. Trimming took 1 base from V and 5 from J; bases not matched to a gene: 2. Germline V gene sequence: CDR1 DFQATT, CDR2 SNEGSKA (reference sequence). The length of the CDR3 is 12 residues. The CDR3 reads CSARGTSDEQYF. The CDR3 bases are TGCAGTGCTAGAGGAACTAGCGACGAGCAGTACTTC.

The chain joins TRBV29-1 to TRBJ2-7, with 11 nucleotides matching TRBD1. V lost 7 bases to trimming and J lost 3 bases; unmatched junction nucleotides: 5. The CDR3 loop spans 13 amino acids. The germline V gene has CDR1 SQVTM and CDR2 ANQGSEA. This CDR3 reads CSAKGQGVYEQYF. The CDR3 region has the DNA TGCAGCGCTAAGGGACAGGGGGTCTACGAGCAGTACTTC.

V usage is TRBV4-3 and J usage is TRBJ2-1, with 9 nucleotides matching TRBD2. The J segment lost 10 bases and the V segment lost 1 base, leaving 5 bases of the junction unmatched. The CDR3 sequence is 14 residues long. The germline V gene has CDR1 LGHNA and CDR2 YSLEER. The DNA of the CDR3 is TGCGCCAGCAGCCAAGCCCTAGCGGGGTGGGAGCAGTTCTTC. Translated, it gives CASSQALAGWEQFF.

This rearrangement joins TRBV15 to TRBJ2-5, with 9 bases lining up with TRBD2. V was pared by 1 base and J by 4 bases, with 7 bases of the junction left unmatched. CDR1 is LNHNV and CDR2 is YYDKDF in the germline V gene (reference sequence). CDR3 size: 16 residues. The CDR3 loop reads CATSRVPSGVGETQYF. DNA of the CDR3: TGTGCCACCAGCAGAGTTCCTAGCGGGGTCGGAGAGACCCAGTACTTC.

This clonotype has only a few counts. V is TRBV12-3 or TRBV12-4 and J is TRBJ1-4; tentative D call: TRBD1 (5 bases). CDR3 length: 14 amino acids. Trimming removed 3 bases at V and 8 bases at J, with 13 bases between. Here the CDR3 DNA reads TGTGCCAGCAGTTTGGGCAGGGTACGGGAAAAACTGTTTTTT. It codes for CASSLGRVREKLFF.

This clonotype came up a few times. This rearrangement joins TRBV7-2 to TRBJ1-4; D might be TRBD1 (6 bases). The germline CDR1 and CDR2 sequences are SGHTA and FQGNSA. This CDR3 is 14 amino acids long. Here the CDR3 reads CASTTGQRSEKLFF. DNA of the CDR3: TGTGCTAGTACAACGGGACAAAGGAGTGAAAAACTGTTTTTT.